This TCR beta chain was captured in a study of cytomegalovirus exposure and HLA in healthy donors. The PCR employed 60 Vbeta primers together with 13 Jbeta primers. The protocol was immunoSEQ multiplex PCR, while the TCRdb copy is restricted to in-frame clones and leaves out a portion. The data show approximately 110,000 clones, 73% seen once. V was cut by 0 bases and J by 5 bases, with 10 bases left in between. This CDR3 comprises 13 residues. The germline CDR1 and CDR2 sequences are SQVTM and ANQGSEA. This TCR was sampled from a man aged 35-49 years in good health and CMV-seronegative. The sequencing sample was made of PBMCs. The chain has TRBV29-1 and TRBJ1-2; a weak D match, TRBD1 (5 bases). CDR3 DNA: TGCAGCGTTGAAGAGCAGGGAGGGTATGGCTACACCTTC. It translates to CSVEEQGGYGYTF.